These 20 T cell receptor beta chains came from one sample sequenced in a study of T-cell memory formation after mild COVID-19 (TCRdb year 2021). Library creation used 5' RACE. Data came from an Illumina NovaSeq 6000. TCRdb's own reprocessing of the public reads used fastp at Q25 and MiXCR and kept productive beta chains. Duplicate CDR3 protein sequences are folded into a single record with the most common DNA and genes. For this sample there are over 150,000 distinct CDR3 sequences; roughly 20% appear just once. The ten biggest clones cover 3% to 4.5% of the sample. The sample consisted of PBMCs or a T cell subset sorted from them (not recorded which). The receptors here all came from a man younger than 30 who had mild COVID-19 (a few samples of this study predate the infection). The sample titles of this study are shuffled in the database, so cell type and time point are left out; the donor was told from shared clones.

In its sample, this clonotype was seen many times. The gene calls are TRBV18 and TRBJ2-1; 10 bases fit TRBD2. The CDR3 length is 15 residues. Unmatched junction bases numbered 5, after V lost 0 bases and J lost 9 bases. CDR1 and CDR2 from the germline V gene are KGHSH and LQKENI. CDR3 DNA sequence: TGTGCCAGCTCACCACCCCAGCGGGGGGGCGGTGAGCAGTTCTTC. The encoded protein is CASSPPQRGGGEQFF.

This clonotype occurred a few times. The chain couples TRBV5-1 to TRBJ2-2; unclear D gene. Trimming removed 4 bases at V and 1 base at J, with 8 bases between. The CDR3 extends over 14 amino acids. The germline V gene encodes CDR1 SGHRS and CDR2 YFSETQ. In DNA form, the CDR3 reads TGCGCCAGCAGCGCGTACAAGAACACCGGGGAGCTGTTTTTT. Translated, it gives CASSAYKNTGELFF.

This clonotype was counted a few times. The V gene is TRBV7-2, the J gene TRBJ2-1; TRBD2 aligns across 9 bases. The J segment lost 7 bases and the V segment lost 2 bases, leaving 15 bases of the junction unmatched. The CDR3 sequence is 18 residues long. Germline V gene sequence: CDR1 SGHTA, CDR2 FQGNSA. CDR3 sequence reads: CASSLWASGARSGNEQFF. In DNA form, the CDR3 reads TGTGCCAGCAGCTTATGGGCTAGCGGGGCTAGGTCGGGTAATGAGCAGTTCTTC.

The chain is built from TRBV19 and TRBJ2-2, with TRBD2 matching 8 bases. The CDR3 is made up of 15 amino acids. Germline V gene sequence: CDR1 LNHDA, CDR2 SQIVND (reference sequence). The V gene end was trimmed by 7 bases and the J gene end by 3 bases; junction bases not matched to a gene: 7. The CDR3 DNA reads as TGTGCCAGTACTTCGCGGGGGGCCGACACCGGGGAGCTGTTTTTT. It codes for CASTSRGADTGELFF.

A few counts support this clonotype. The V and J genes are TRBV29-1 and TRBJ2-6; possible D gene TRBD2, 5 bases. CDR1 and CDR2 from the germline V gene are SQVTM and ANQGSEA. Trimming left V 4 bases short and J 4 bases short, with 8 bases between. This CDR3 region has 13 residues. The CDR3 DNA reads TGCAGCGTTGCGGGGTCAGGGGCCAACGTCCTGACTTTC. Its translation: CSVAGSGANVLTF.

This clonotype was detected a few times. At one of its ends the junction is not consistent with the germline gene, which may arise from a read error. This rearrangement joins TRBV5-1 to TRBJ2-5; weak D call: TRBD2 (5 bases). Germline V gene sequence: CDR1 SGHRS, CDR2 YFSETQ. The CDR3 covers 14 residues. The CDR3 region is CASILVAGEETQYF. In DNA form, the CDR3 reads TGCGCCAGCATCTTGGTTGCCGGGGAGGAGACCCAGTACTTC.

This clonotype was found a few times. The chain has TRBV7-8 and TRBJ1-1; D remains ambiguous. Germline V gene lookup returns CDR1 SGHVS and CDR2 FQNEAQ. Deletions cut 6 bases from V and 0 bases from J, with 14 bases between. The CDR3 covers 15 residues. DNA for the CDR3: TGTGCCAGCAGACCTACGGGCAGTCTGAACACTGAAGCTTTCTTT. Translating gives CASRPTGSLNTEAFF.

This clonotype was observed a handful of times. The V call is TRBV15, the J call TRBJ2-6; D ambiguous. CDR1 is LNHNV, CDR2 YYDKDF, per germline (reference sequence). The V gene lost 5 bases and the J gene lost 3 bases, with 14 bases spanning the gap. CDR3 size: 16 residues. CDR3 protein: CATSGPRFHGANVLTF. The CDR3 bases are TGTGCCACCAGCGGACCCCGTTTTCATGGGGCCAACGTCCTGACTTTC.

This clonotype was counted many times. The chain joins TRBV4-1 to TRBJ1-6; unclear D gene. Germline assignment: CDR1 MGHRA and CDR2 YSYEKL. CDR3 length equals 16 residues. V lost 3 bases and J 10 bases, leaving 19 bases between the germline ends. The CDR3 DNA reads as TGCGCCAGCAGCCAGGAACACTCGAGGTTTGGCTCACCCCTCCACTTT. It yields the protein CASSQEHSRFGSPLHF.

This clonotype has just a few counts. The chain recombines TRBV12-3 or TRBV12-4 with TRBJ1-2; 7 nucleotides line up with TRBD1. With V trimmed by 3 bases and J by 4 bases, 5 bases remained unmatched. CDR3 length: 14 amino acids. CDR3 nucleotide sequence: TGTGCCAGCAGTTTGACAGGGCCGGGCTATGGCTACACCTTC. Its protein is CASSLTGPGYGYTF.

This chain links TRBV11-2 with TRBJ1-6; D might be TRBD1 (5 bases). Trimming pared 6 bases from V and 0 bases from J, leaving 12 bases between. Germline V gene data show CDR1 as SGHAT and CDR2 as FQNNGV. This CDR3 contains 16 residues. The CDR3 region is CASSVTGGSYNSPLHF. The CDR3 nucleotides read TGTGCCAGCAGTGTCACCGGGGGCTCCTATAATTCACCCCTCCACTTT.

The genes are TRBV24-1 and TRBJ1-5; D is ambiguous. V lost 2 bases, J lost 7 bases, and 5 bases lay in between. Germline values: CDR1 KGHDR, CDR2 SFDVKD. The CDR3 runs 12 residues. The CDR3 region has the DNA TGTGCCACCAGTGATTATGGACAGCCCCAGCATTTT. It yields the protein CATSDYGQPQHF.

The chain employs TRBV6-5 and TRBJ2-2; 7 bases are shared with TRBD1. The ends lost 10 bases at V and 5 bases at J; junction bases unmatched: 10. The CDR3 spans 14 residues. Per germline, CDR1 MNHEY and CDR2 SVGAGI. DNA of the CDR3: TGTGCCACTCTCGCGACAGGGCCTACCGGGGAGCTGTTTTTT. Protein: CATLATGPTGELFF.

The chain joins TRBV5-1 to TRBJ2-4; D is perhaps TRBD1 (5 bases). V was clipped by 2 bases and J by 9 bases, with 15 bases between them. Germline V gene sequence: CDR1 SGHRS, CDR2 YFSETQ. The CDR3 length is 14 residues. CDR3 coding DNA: TGCGCCAGCAGCTTTGGACAACAAAGAAGCATTCAGTACTTC. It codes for CASSFGQQRSIQYF.

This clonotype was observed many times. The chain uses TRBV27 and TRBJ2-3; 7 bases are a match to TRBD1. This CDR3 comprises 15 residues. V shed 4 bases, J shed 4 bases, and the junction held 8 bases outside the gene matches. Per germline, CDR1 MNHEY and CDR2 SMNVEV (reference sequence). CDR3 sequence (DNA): TGTGCCAGCAGTTCTCCGTTCGACAGGGCAGATACGCAGTATTTT. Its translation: CASSSPFDRADTQYF.

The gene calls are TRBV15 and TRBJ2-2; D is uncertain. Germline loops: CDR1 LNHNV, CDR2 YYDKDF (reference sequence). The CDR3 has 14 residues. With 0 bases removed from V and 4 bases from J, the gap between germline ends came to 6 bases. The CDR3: CATSRDRPTGELFF. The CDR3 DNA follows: TGTGCCACCAGCAGAGATCGACCCACCGGGGAGCTGTTTTTT.

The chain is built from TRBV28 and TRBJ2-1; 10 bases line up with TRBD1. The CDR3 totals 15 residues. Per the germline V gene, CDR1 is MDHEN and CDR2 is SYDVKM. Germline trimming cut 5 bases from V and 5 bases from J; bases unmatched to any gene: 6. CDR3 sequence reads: CASSPTGTGDNEQFF. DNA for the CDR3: TGTGCCAGCAGTCCGACCGGGACAGGGGACAATGAGCAGTTCTTC.

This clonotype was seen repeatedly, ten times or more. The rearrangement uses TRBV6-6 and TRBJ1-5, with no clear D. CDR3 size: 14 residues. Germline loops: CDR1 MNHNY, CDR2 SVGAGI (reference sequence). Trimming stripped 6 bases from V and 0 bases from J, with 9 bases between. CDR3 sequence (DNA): TGTGCCAGCAGCCCCAGCGATAGCAATCAGCCCCAGCATTTT. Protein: CASSPSDSNQPQHF.

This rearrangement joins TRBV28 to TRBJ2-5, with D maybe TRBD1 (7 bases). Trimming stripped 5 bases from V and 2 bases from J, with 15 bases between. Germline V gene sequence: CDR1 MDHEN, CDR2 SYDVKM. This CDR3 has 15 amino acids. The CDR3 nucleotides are TGTGCCAGCAGTCCCGGAGGGGGCCTGCAAGAGACCCAGTACTTC. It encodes CASSPGGGLQETQYF.

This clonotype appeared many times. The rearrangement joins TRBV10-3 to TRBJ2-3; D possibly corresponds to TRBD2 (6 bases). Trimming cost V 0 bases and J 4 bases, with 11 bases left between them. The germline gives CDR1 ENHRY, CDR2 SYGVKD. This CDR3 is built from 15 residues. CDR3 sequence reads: CAISESGGEADTQYF. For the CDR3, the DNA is TGTGCCATCAGTGAGTCAGGCGGGGAGGCAGATACGCAGTATTTT.